Below, one TCR beta chain is given with its context. Looked up from germline, CDR1 is LGHNA and CDR2 is YSLEER. CDR3 length: 13 residues. Trimming left V 0 bases short and J 5 bases short, with 5 bases between. These data originate in a study of T cell changes during pregnancy in multiple sclerosis. The method was immunoSEQ multiplex PCR; TCRdb's version includes in-frame clones alone and lacks a portion of them. The top ten clones hold about 3% of a sample with about 74,000 clones, around 85% of them seen once. The chain employs TRBV4-3 and TRBJ2-1; no clear D. Material: peripheral blood, obtained before pregnancy. This clonotype originated in a female donor with multiple sclerosis, enrolled in a pregnancy study. CDR3 protein: CASSQDSDNEQFF. The DNA for the CDR3 is TGCGCCAGCAGCCAAGATTCGGACAATGAGCAGTTCTTC.